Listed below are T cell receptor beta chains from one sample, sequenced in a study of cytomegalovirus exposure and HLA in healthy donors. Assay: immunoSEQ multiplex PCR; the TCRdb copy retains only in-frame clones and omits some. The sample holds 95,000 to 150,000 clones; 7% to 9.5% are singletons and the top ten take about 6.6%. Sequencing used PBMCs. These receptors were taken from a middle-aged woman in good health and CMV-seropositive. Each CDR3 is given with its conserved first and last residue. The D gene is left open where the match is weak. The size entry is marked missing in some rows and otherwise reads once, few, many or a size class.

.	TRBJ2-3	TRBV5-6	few	TGTGCCAGCAGCTTGGTTGCGGGCGGGGCAGATACGCAGTATTTT	CASSLVAGGADTQYF
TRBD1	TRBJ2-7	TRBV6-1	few	TGTGCCAGCATTCAAGGACAGGGAAGGACCTACGAGCAGTACTTC	CASIQGQGRTYEQYF
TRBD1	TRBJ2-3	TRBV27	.	TGTGCCAGCAGTTTAAAGGTGACAGGGGGCACAGATACGCAGTATTTT	CASSLKVTGGTDTQYF
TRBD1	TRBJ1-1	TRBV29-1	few	TGCAGCGTTGAACGGGACAGGGCCGGGACTGAAGCTTTCTTT	CSVERDRAGTEAFF
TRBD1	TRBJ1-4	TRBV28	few	TGTGCCAGCAGTGGGGGTGGGCAGGGGGCTAATGAAAAACTGTTTTTT	CASSGGGQGANEKLFF
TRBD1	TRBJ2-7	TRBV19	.	TGTGCCAGTAGTACAACAGGGGCCTTTACCTACGAGCAGTACTTC	CASSTTGAFTYEQYF
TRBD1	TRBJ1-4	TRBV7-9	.	TGTGCCAGCAGCCCCCGGGACAGGGTTGAAAAACTGTTTTTT	CASSPRDRVEKLFF
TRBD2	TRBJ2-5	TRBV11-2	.	TGTGCCAGCAGCTTCCTAGCGGGGGGGATGGGCGAGACCCAGTACTTC	CASSFLAGGMGETQYF
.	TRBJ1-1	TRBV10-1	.	TGCGCCAGCAGTGGGGGACTCATGGGGACTGAAGCTTTCTTT	CASSGGLMGTEAFF
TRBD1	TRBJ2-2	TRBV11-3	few	TGTGCCAGCAGCCCTGGGACAGGGTTAGGTACCGGGGAGCTGTTTTTT	CASSPGTGLGTGELFF
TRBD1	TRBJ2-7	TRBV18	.	TGTGCCAGCTCACCACAAGGGACAGTTCTCGAGCAGTACTTC	CASSPQGTVLEQYF
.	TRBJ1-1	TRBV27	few	TGTGCCAGCAGTTCCCTTCCGACAGGTGCGAACACTGAAGCTTTCTTT	CASSSLPTGANTEAFF
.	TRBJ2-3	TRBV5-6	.	TGTGCCAGCAGCTCATCGGGGAGATCAGATACGCAGTATTTT	CASSSSGRSDTQYF
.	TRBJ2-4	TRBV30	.	TGTGCCTGGAGTAATCCAGGGGTAGCCAAAAACATTCAGTACTTC	CAWSNPGVAKNIQYF
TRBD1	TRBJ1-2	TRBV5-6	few	TGTGCCAGCAGCTACACAGGGGCCTCCTATGGCTACACCTTC	CASSYTGASYGYTF
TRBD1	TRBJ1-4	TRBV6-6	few	TGTGCCAGCAGTTACCAGGGTATAGGGGGCGAAAAACTGTTTTTT	CASSYQGIGGEKLFF
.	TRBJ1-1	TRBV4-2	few	TGTGCCAGCAGCCAATTCGCTAGTCAGGGGAGCACTGAAGCTTTCTTT	CASSQFASQGSTEAFF
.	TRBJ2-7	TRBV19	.	TGTGCCAGTAGTATAGGGTTGGCTTCCACCTACGAGCAGTACTTC	CASSIGLASTYEQYF
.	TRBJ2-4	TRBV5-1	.	TGCGCCAGCAGCTTTGGGCAGATATTAGCCAAAAACATTCAGTACTTC	CASSFGQILAKNIQYF
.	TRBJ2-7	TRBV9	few	TGTGCCAGCAGCGTAGAGGGGTACTCCTACGAGCAGTACTTC	CASSVEGYSYEQYF
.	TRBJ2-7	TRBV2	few	TGTGCCGTAGGGGGATACGAGCAGTACTTC	CAVGGYEQYF
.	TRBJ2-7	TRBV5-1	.	TGCGCCAGCAGCTTGGAGGGGGACTCCTACGAGCAGTACTTC	CASSLEGDSYEQYF
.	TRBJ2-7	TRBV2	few	TGTGCCAGCAGTGGGGGCAGCTCCTACGAGCAGTACTTC	CASSGGSSYEQYF
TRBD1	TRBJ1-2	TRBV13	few	TGTGCCAGCAGCGTTACGCTGACAGGGTTGGACTATGGCTACACCTTC	CASSVTLTGLDYGYTF
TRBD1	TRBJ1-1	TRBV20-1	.	TGCAGTGCGCCGCGGGACAGGGAAGCTTTCTTT	CSAPRDREAFF
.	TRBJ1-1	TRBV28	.	TGTGCCAGCAGTCCTCCACAGGGCAGCACTGAAGCTTTCTTT	CASSPPQGSTEAFF
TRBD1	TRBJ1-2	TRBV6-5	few	TGTGCCAGCAGCCCGGACAGGGGAGGCTATGGCTACACCTTC	CASSPDRGGYGYTF
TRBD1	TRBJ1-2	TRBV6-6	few	TGTGCCAGCACCCGTGCGTCAGGGGGCCGGGGCTACACCTTC	CASTRASGGRGYTF
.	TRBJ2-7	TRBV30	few	.	CAWSVGSGALELLYF
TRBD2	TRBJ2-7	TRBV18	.	TGTGCCAGCTCACCGACTACTAGCGGGGAACCGTACGAGCAGTACTTC	CASSPTTSGEPYEQYF
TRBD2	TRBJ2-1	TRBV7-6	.	TGTGCCAGCAGCTTAGATCGCGCCGAGCGGGGGATCCGCAATGAGCAGTTCTTC	CASSLDRAERGIRNEQFF
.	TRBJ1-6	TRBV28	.	TGTGCCAGCAATTCGGAGGGAGAGGCTTCACCCCTCCACTTT	CASNSEGEASPLHF
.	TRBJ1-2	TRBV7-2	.	TGTGCCAGCACCCCTCGGACACAAGCTAACTATGGCTACACCTTC	CASTPRTQANYGYTF
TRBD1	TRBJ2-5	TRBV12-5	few	TGTGCTAGTGAGCCCGGGCAGGGGGCGATTGAGACCCAGTACTTC	CASEPGQGAIETQYF
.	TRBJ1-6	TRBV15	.	TGTGCCACCAGCAAAAATACAGGGCCCAATTCACCCCTCCCCTTT	CATSKNTGPNSPLPF
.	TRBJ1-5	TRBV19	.	TGTGCCAGTACCCTACAGGGTTTGAGCAATCAGCCCCAGCATTTT	CASTLQGLSNQPQHF
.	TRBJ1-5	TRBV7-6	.	TGTGCCAGCAGCTTATCCGGGGATCAGCCCCAGCATTTT	CASSLSGDQPQHF
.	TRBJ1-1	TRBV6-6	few	TGTGCCAGCAGTTACTTTTCGGGGGGCGCTGAAGCTTTCTTT	CASSYFSGGAEAFF
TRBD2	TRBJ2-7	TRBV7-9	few	TGTGCCAGCAGCTTAGTTGCGGGGGGGGGTTACGAGCAGTACTTC	CASSLVAGGGYEQYF
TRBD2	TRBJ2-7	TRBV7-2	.	TGTGCCAGCAGCCCAGCGGGGTACGAGCAGTACTTC	CASSPAGYEQYF
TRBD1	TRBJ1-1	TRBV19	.	TGTGCCAGTAGCGACAGGGTGGCGAACACTGAAGCTTTCTTT	CASSDRVANTEAFF
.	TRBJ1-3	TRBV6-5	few	TGTGCCAGCAGTTACGGCCAGGGGTCTGGAAACACCATATATTTT	CASSYGQGSGNTIYF
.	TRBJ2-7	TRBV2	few	TGTGCCAGCATGTTAAAGTGGGCCCTCCACGAGCAGTACTTC	CASMLKWALHEQYF
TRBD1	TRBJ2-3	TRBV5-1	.	TGCGCCAGCACGCAGAAGACAGGGGACATAGATACGCAGTATTTT	CASTQKTGDIDTQYF
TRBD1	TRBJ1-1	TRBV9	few	TGTGCCAGCAGCGCCGGGACAGGGGGCGTCCTGGGGGCTTTCTTT	CASSAGTGGVLGAFF
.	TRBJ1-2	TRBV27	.	TGTGCCAGCAGTTTTGGGTGGGGAGACTATGGCTACACCTTC	CASSFGWGDYGYTF